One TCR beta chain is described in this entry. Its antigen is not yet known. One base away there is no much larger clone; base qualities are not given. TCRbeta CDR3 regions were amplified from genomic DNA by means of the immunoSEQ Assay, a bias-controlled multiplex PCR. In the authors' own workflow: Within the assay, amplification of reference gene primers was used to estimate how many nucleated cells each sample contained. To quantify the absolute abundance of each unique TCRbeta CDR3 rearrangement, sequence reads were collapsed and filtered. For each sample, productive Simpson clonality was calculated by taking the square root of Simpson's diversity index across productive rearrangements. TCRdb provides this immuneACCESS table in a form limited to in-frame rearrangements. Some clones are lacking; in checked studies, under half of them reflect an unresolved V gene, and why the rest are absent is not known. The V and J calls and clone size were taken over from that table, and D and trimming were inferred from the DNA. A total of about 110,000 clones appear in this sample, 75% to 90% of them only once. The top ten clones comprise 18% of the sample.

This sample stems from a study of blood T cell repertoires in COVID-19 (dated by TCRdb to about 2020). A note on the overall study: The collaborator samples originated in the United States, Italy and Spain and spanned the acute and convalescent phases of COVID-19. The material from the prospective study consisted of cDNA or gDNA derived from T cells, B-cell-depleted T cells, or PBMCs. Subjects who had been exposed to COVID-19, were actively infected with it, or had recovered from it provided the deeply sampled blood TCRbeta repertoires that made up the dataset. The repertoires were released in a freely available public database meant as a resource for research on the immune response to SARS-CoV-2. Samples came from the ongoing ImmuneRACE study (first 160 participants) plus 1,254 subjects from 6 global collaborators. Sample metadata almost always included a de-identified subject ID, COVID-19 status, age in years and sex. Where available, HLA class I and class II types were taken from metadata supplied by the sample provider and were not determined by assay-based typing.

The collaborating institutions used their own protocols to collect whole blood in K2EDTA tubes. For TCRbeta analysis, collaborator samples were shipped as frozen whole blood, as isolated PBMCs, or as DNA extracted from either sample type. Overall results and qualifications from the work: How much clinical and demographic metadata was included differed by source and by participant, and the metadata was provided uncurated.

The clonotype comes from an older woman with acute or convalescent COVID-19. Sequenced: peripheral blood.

The CDR3 region has the sequence CASSLLVAGSQQYF. The nucleotides read TGTGCCAGCAGCTTACTCGTGGCCGGGTCTCAGCAGTACTTC. This receptor chain uses TRBV7-6 and TRBJ2-7; the D gene cannot be resolved reliably. Between the V and J ends, shortened by 2 bases and 8 bases respectively, the junction contains 16 bases. According to the germline V gene, CDR1 reads SGHVS and CDR2 reads FNYEAQ. Taken from cysteine to phenylalanine, the CDR3 has 14 residues. This entry keeps only the CDR3 DNA: 42 bases, framed from base 1.